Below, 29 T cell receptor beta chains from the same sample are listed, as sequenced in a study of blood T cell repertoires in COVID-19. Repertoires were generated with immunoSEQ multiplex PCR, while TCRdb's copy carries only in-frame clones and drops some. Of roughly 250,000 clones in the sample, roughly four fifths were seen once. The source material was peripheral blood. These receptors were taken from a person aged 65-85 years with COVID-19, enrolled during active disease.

CDR3 sequence reads: CASSQSDRGEETQYF. The CDR3 region has the DNA TGTGCCAGCAGCCAATCGGACAGGGGGGAAGAGACCCAGTACTTC. This chain joins TRBV16 and TRBJ2-5, with 10 bases lining up with TRBD1. CDR1 is KGHSY, CDR2 FQNENV, per germline. Trimming removed 0 bases from V and 3 bases from J; junction bases left unmatched: 1. The CDR3 runs 15 residues.

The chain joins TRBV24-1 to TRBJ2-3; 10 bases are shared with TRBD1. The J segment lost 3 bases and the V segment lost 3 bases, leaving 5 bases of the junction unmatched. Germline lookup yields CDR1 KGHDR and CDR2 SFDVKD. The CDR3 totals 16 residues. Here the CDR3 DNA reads TGTGCCACCAGTGATGTGGGACAGGGGAGAACAGATACGCAGTATTTT. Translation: CATSDVGQGRTDTQYF.

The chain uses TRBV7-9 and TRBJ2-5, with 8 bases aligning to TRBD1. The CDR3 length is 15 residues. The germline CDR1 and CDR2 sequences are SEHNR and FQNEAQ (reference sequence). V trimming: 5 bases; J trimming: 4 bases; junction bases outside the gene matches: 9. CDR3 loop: CASSGHRGNGETQYF. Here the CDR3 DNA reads TGTGCCAGCAGCGGTCACAGGGGGAACGGAGAGACCCAGTACTTC. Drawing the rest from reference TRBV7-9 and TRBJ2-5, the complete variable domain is DTGVSQNPRHKITKRGQNVTFRCDPISEHNRLYWYRQTLGQGPEFLTYFQNEAQLEKSRLLSDRFSAERPKGSFSTLEIQRTEQGDSAMYLCASSGHRGNGETQYFGPGTRLLVL.

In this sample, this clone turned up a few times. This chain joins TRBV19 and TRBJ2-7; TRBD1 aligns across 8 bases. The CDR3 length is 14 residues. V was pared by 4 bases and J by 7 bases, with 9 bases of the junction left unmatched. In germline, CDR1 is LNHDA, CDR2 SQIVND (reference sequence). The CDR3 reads CASSSQGAYVEQYF. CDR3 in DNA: TGTGCCAGTAGTAGTCAGGGGGCCTACGTTGAGCAGTACTTC.

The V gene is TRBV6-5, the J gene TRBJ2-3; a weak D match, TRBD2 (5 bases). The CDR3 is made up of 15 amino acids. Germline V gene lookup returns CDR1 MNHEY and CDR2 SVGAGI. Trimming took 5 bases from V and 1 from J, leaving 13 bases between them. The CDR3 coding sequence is TGTGCCAGCAGTCCGGGGATCCCAGGCACAGATACGCAGTATTTT. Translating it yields CASSPGIPGTDTQYF.

CDR3 residues: CASSSGIGELFF. The DNA for the CDR3 is TGTGCCAGCAGTTCAGGAATCGGGGAGCTGTTTTTT. The chain has TRBV12-3 or TRBV12-4 and TRBJ2-2; D is unresolved. The CDR3 spans 12 residues. Trimming shortened V by 4 bases and J by 7 bases, and 7 bases separated the two germline ends.

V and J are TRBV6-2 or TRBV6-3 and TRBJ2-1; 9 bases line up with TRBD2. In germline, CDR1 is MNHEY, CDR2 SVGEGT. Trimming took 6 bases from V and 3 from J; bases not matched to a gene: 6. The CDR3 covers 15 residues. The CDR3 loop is CASSRREGIYNEQFF. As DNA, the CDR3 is TGTGCCAGCAGCAGGCGGGAGGGTATCTACAATGAGCAGTTCTTC.

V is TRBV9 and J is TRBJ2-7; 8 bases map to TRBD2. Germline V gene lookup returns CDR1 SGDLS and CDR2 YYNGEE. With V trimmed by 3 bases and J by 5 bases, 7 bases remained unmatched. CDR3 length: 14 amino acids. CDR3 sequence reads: CASSAPGLEDEQYF. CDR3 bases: TGTGCCAGCAGCGCGCCGGGACTAGAGGACGAGCAGTACTTC.

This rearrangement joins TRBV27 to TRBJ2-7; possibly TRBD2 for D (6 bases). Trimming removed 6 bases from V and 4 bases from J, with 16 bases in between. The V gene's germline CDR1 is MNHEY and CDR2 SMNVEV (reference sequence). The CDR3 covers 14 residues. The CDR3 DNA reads TGTGCCAGCAGGAGGGGCGGGGCTGTTTACGAGCAGTACTTC. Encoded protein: CASRRGGAVYEQYF.

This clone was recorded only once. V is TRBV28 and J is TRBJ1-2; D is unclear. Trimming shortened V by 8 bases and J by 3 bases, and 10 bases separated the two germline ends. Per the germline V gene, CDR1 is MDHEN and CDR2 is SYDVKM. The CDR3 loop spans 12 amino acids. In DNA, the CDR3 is TGTGCCAGCGCGCAGGAATACTATGGCTACACCTTC. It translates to CASAQEYYGYTF.

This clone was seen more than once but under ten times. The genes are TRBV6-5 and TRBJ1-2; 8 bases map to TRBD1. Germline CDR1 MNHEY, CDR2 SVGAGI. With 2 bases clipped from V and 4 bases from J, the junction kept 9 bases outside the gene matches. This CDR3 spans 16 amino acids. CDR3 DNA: TGTGCCAGCAGTTACGTCCGAACAGGGGGATCCTATGGCTACACCTTC. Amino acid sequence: CASSYVRTGGSYGYTF.

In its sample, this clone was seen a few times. The CDR3 protein is CASSVADGRVASEQYF. The CDR3 DNA reads as TGTGCCAGCAGCGTAGCGGACGGGAGGGTCGCTAGTGAGCAGTACTTC. The chain combines TRBV9 with TRBJ2-7, with 8 bases identical to TRBD2. The CDR3 is 16 amino acids. Germline loops: CDR1 SGDLS, CDR2 YYNGEE. Losses at the gene ends were 0 bases for V and 7 bases for J; bases not matched to a gene: 12.

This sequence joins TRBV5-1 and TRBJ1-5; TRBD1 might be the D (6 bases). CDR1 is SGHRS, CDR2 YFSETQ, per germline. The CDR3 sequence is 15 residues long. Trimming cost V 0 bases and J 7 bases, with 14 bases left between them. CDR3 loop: CASSLAGAREQPQHF. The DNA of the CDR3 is TGCGCCAGCAGCTTGGCAGGGGCCAGGGAGCAGCCCCAGCATTTT.

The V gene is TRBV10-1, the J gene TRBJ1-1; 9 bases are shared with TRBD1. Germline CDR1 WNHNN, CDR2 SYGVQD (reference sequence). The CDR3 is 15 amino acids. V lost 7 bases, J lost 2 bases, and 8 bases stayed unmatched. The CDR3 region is CASIKGQGLNTEAFF. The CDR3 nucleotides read TGCGCCAGCATCAAGGGACAGGGACTTAACACTGAAGCTTTCTTT.

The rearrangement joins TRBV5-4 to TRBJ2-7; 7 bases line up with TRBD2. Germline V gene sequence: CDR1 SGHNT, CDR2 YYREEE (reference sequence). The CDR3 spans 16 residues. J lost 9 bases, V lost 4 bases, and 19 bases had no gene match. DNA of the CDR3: TGTGCCAGCAGCCCGGCGGTAGGCGGGAGTTTAGAAAGGCAGTACTTC. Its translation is CASSPAVGGSLERQYF.

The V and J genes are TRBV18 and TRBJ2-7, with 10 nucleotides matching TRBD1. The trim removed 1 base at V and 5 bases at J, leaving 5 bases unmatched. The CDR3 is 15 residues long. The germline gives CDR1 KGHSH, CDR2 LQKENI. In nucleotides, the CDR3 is TGTGCCAGCTCACCACTCCGACAGGGGGCCGACGAGCAGTACTTC. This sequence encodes CASSPLRQGADEQYF.

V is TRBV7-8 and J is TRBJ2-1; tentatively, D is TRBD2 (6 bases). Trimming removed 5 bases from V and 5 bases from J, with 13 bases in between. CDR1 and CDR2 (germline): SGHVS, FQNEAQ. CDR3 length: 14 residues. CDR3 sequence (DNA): TGTGCCAGCAGCCCGGGACTTAAGGACAATGAGCAGTTCTTC. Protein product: CASSPGLKDNEQFF. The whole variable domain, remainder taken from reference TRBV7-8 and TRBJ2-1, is GAGVSQSPRYKVAKRGQDVALRCDPISGHVSLFWYQQALGQGPEFLTYFQNEAQLDKSGLPSDRFFAERPEGSVSTLKIQRTQQEDSAVYLCASSPGLKDNEQFFGPGTRLTVL.

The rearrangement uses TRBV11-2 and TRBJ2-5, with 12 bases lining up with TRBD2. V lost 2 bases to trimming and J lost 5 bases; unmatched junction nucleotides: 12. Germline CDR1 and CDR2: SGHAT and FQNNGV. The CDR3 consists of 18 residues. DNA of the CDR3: TGTGCCAGCAGCTTAATCAGTGGACTAGCGGGATTTTCTGAGACCCAGTACTTC. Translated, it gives CASSLISGLAGFSETQYF.

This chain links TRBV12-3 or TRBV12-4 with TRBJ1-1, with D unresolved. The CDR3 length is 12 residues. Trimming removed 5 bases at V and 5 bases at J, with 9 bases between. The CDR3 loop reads CASSREGTEAFF. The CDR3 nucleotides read TGTGCCAGCAGTCGGGAGGGAACTGAAGCTTTCTTT.

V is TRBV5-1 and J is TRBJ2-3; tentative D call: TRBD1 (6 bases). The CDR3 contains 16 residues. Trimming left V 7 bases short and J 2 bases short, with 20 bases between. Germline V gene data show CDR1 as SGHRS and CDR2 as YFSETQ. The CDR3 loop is CASGVEGPGVTDTQYF. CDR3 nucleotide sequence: TGCGCCAGCGGCGTCGAGGGGCCAGGGGTCACAGATACGCAGTATTTT.

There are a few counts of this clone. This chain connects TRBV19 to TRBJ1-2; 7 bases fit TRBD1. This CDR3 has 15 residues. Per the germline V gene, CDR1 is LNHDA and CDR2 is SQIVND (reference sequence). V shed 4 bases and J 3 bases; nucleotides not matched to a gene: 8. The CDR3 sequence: CASSTRQGVDYGYTF. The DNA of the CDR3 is TGTGCCAGTAGTACCCGACAGGGTGTCGACTATGGCTACACCTTC.

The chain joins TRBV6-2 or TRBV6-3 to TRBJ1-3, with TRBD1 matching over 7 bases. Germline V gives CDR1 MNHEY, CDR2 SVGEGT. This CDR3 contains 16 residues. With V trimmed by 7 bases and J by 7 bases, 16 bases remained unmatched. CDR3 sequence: CASTPGGPPLGNTIYF. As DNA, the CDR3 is TGTGCCAGCACCCCAGGGGGACCTCCACTGGGGAACACCATATATTTT.

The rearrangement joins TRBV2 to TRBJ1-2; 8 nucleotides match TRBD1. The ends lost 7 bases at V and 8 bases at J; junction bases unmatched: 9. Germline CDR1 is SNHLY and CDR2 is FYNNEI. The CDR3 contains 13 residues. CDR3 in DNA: TGTGCCAGCACCGAGGGACAGGATACCGGCTACACCTTC. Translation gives CASTEGQDTGYTF.

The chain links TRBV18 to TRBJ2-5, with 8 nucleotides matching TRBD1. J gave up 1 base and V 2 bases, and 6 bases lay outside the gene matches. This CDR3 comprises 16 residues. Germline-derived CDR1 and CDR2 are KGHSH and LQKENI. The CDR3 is CASSPIGQGFQETQYF. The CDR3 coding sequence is TGTGCCAGCTCACCAATAGGACAGGGTTTCCAAGAGACCCAGTACTTC.

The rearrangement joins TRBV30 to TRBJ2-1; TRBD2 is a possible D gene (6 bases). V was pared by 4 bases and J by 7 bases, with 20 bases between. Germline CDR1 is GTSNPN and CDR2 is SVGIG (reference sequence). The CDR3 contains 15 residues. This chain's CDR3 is CAWTTPEGQKNEQFF. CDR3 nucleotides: TGTGCCTGGACCACTCCGGAGGGCCAAAAAAATGAGCAGTTCTTC.

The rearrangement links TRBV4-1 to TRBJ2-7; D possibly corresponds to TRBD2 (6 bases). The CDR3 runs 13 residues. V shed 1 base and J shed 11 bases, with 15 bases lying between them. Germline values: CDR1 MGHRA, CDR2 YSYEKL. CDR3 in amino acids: CASSQGPGGLEYF. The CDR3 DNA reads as TGCGCCAGCAGCCAAGGGCCTGGGGGACTGGAGTACTTC.

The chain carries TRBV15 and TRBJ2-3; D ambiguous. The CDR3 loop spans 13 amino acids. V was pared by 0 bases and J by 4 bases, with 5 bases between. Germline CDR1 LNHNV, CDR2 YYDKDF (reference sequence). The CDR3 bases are TGTGCCACCAGCAGAGATTTCGCAGATACGCAGTATTTT. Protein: CATSRDFADTQYF.

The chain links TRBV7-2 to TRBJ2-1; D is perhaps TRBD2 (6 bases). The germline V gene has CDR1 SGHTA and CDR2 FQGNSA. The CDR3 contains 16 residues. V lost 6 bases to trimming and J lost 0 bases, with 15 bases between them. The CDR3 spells CASRLSSASSYNEQFF. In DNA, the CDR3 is TGTGCCAGCAGACTTTCTAGCGCGTCCTCCTACAATGAGCAGTTCTTC.

The CDR3 protein is CASSSSPGAGTDTQYF. CDR3 coding DNA: TGTGCCAGCAGTTCCAGTCCAGGGGCAGGCACAGATACGCAGTATTTT. This chain connects TRBV6-5 to TRBJ2-3; maybe TRBD1 (6 bases). V lost 4 bases and J lost 1, with 15 bases in between. Germline values: CDR1 MNHEY, CDR2 SVGAGI. The CDR3 contains 16 residues.